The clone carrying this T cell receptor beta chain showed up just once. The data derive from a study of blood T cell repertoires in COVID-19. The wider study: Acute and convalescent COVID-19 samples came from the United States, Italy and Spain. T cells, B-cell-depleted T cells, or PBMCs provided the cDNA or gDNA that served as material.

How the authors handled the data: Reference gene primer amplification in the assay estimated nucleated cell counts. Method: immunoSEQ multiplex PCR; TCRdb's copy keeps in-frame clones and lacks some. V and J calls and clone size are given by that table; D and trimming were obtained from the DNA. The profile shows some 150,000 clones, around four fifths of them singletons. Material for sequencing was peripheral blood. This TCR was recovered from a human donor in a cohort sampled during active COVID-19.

As DNA, the CDR3 is TGTGCTAGTGGTAGGGGCGGCGGAAACACCATATATTTT. As protein: CASGRGGGNTIYF. The rearrangement uses TRBV12-5 and TRBJ1-3; a possible D gene is TRBD1 (5 bases). This CDR3 is 13 amino acids long. Germline CDR1 and CDR2: LGHNT and FRNRAP. V gave up 5 bases and J gave up 4 bases, with 9 bases separating them.